This T cell receptor (beta chain) was observed in a study of technical replicates of blood from several donors. TCRdb's table, derived via immunoSEQ multiplex PCR, lists solely in-frame clones and lacks some. The data show about 59,000 clones, with 93% seen just once and approximately 4% held by the top ten. Germline V CDR1 and CDR2: GTSNPN, SVGIG (reference sequence). The CDR3 contains 13 residues. The J segment lost 2 bases and the V segment lost 7 bases, leaving 3 bases of the junction unmatched. The sequencing input was PBMCs. The source is a human donor in good health. Some clones in this sample may be carry-over from other donors' samples. The chain carries TRBV30 and TRBJ2-1, with TRBD2 identical over 9 bases. DNA of the CDR3: TGTGCCTTAGCGGGAGCTACCTACAATGAGCAGTTCTTC. It is translated as CALAGATYNEQFF.